A single T cell receptor (beta chain) is shown here with its context. The data are from a study of blood T cell repertoires in COVID-19. Study details: In each case, the material was cDNA or gDNA derived from T cells, B-cell-depleted T cells, or PBMCs.

Data came from immunoSEQ multiplex PCR; TCRdb stores just in-frame clones and leaves some out. The sample lists more than 200,000 clones, more than 85% occurring once. V dropped 0 bases and J dropped 8 bases, with 10 bases sitting between them. This CDR3 comprises 13 residues. Per the germline V gene, CDR1 is LNHNV and CDR2 is YYDKDF (reference sequence). The age range of participants was about 18 to 100 years, with residence in more than 20 US areas. The rearrangement links TRBV15 to TRBJ1-2; a possible D gene is TRBD1 (5 bases). The sequenced sample consisted of PBMCs or T cells enriched from blood (not recorded which). The clonotype originates from a woman aged 25 to 45 who had recovered from COVID-19. The CDR3 coding sequence is TGTGCCACCAGCAGAGATGGGGGGGGAGGCTACACCTTC. Its protein is CATSRDGGGGYTF.